This T cell receptor beta chain was captured in a study of blood T cell repertoires in COVID-19. Overall study: Donors in the United States, Italy and Spain gave samples during acute or convalescent COVID-19. PBMCs, B-cell-depleted T cells, or T cells were the source of the cDNA or gDNA that made up the material.

Per the study methods: Scientists estimated how many nucleated cells there were by amplifying reference gene primers. The protocol was immunoSEQ multiplex PCR, while the TCRdb copy is restricted to in-frame clones and leaves out a portion. V, J and clone size derive from that table, while D and trimming were established from the DNA sequence. The sample has about 23,000 clones, about 70% seen once. From germline, CDR1 is KGHDR and CDR2 SFDVKD. The CDR3 has 16 residues. V shed 4 bases, J shed 0 bases, and the junction held 6 bases outside the gene matches. It was during active infection that Seattle patients were enrolled and then longitudinally followed.

Input material: peripheral blood. The clonotype originates from a man between 50 and 59 years old with COVID-19, enrolled during active disease. The chain combines TRBV24-1 with TRBJ2-3; 7 positions match TRBD1. CDR3 amino acids: CATSDPGQYSTDTQYF. The DNA of the CDR3 is TGTGCCACCAGTGACCCGGGACAGTACAGCACAGATACGCAGTATTTT.